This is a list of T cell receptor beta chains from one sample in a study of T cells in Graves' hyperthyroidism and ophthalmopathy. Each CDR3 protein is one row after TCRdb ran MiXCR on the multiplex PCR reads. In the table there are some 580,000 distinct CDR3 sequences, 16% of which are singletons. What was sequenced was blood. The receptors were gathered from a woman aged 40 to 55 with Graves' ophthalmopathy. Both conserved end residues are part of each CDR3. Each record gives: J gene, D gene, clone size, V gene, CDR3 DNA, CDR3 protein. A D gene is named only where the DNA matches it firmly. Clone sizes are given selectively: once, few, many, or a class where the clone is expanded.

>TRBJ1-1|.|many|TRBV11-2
TGTGCCAGCAGCCCTCAGGGGCCGCAAGAAGCTTTCTTT
CASSPQGPQEAFF
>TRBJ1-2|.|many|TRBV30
TGTGCCTGGAACCTCGTTGACGCGACGGGGGGCTACACCTTC
CAWNLVDATGGYTF
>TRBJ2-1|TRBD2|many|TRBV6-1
TGTGCCAGCAGTTTCCCTTCTAGCGGGGGGCGCAATGAGCAGTTCTTC
CASSFPSSGGRNEQFF
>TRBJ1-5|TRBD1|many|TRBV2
TGTGCCAGCAGGTTGGGACAGAATAGCAATCAGCCCCAGCATTTT
CASRLGQNSNQPQHF
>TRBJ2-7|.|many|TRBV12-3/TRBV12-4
TGTGCCAGCAGGGGCGGAGTTTACGAGCAGTACTTC
CASRGGVYEQYF
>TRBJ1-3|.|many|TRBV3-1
TGTGCCAGCAGCCAACAGCGGGACTCTGGAAACACCATATATTTT
CASSQQRDSGNTIYF
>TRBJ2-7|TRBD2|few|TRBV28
TGTGCCAGCAGTCAGCCCCCGGGACTAAAGAGCGAGCAGTACTTC
CASSQPPGLKSEQYF
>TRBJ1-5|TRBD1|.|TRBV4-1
TGCGCCAGCAGGGACAGGATCGATAGCAATCAGCCCCAGCATTTT
CASRDRIDSNQPQHF
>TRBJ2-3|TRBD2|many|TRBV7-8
TGTGCCAGCAGCCCACCTCTTCGGGAGGGCCCAGATACGCAGTATTTT
CASSPPLREGPDTQYF
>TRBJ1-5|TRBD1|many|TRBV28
TGTGCCAGCAACGCAATTCAGGGGGATAGCAATCAGCCCCAGCATTTT
CASNAIQGDSNQPQHF
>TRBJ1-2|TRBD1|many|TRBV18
TGTGCCAGCTCACCACGCCGGGACAGGGAAGTCTATGGCTACACCTTC
CASSPRRDREVYGYTF
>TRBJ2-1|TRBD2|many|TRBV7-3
TGTGCCAGCAGCCCGCTAGCGGGAGTCGGTGAGCAGTTCTTC
CASSPLAGVGEQFF
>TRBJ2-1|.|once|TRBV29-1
TGCAGCGTTGAAAGGGGAGGAGCTAGCTCCTACAATGAGCAGTTCTTC
CSVERGGASSYNEQFF
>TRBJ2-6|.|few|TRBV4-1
TGCGCCAGCAGCCGTGAAATCTGGCGCTCTGGGGCCAACGTCCTGACTTTC
CASSREIWRSGANVLTF
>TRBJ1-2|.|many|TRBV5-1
TGCGCCAGCAGCTTGGACAGCATCTATGGCTACACCTTC
CASSLDSIYGYTF
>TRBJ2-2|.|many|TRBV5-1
TGCGCCAGCAGGGCGGGGAACACCGGGGAGCTGTTTTTT
CASRAGNTGELFF
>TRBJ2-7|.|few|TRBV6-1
TGTGCCAGCAGTGACCCCAGGGGCGTGGGGGAGCAGTACTTC
CASSDPRGVGEQYF
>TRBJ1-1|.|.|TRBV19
TGTGCCAGTAGTACCCAAGCAGGGTTCACTGAAGCTTTCTTT
CASSTQAGFTEAFF
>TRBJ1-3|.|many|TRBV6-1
TGTGCCAGCAAAACAAGCTCTGGAAACACCATATATTTT
CASKTSSGNTIYF
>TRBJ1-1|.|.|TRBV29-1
TGCAGCGTTGACAGGGCGATGAACACTGAAGCTTTCTTT
CSVDRAMNTEAFF
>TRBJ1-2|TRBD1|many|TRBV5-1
TGCGCCAGCACCCCGGACAGGGGATACGGTGGCTACACCTTC
CASTPDRGYGGYTF
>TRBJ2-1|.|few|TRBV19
TGTGCCAGTAGTCGATCGGCCGGAGGCAATGAGCAGTTCTTC
CASSRSAGGNEQFF
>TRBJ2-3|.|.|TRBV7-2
TGTGCCAACAGCTTCCGACTAGGGGGGGGAGATACGCAGTATTTT
CANSFRLGGGDTQYF